Here is one T cell receptor beta chain with its context. The CDR3 runs 13 residues. V was trimmed by 1 base and J by 3 bases, leaving 7 bases between them. CDR1 is MDHEN, CDR2 SYDVKM, per germline. This sample stems from a study of OX40 agonist ivuxolimab in advanced cancers. Libraries were prepared by immunoSEQ multiplex PCR; TCRdb keeps only in-frame clonotypes and omits some of them. The profile shows 60,000 to 90,000 clones, about nine tenths of them singletons. The TCR was taken from an adult with an advanced solid tumor such as melanoma, head and neck, liver or kidney cancer. The rearrangement uses TRBV28 and TRBJ2-7; D is perhaps TRBD2 (6 bases). This material consisted of CD4+ or CD8+ T cells sorted from blood, taken in a trial of the OX40 agonist ivuxolimab. The CDR3 sequence: CASSLLGGYEQYF. In DNA, the CDR3 is TGTGCCAGCAGTTTATTGGGAGGCTACGAGCAGTACTTC. The variable domain in full, with the rest retrieved from reference TRBV28 and TRBJ2-7, is DVKVTQSSRYLVKRTGEKVFLECVQDMDHENMFWYRQDPGLGLRLIYFSYDVKMKEKGDIPEGYSVSREKKERFSLILESASTNQTSMYLCASSLLGGYEQYFGPGTRLTVT.